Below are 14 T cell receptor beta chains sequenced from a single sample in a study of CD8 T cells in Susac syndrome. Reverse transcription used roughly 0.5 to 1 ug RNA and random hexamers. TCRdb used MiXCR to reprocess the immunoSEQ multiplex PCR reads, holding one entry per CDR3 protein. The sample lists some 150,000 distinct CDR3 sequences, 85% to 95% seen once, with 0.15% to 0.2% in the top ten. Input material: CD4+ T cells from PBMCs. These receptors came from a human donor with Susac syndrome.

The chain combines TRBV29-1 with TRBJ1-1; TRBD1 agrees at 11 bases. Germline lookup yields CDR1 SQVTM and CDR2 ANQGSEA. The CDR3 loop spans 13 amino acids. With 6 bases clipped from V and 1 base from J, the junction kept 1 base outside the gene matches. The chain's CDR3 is CSVGQGANTEAFF. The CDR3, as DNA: TGCAGCGTCGGACAGGGGGCGAACACTGAAGCTTTCTTT.

The DNA for the CDR3 is TGTGCCAGCAGCCGCTCGTCAGATACGCAGTATTTT. Translated, it gives CASSRSSDTQYF. V is TRBV9 and J is TRBJ2-3, with unresolved D. V was shortened by 4 bases and J by 4 bases, with 7 bases between the two germline ends. Germline lookup yields CDR1 SGDLS and CDR2 YYNGEE. The CDR3 is made up of 12 amino acids.

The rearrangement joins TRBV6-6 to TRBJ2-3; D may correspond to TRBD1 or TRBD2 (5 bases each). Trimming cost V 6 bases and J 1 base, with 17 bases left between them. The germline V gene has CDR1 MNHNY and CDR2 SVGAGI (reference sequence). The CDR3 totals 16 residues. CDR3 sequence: CASSTGEGWGTDTQYF. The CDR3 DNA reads TGTGCCAGCAGCACTGGCGAGGGGTGGGGCACAGATACGCAGTATTTT.

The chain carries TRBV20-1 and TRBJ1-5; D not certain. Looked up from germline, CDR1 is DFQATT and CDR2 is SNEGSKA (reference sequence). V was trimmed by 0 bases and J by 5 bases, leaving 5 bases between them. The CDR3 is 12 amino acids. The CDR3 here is CSAREGYQPQHF. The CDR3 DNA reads TGCAGTGCTAGAGAGGGGTATCAGCCCCAGCATTTT.

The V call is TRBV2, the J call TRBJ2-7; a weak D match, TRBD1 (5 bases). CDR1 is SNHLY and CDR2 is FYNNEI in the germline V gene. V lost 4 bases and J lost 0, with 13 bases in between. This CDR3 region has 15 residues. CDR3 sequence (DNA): TGTGCCAGCAGTGGCAGGACATGGATCTCCTACGAGCAGTACTTC. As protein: CASSGRTWISYEQYF.

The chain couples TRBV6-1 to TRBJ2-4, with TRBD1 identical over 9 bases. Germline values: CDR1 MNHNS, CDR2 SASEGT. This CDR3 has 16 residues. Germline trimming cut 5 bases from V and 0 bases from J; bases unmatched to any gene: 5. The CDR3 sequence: CASSTDRGAAKNIQYF. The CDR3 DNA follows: TGTGCCAGCAGTACGGACAGGGGCGCAGCCAAAAACATTCAGTACTTC.

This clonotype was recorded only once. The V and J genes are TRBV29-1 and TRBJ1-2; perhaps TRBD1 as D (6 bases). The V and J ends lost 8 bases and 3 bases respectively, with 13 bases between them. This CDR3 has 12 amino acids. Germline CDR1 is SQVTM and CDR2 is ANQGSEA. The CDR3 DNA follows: TGCAGCACTGGGGGCTTGGACTATGGCTACACCTTC. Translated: CSTGGLDYGYTF.

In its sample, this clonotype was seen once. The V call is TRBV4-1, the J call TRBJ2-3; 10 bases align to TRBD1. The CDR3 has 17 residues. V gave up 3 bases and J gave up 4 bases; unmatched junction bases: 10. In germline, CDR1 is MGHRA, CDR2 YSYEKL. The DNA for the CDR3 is TGCGCCAGCAGCCATGCCGGGACAGGGGCGTTAGCAGATACGCAGTATTTT. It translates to CASSHAGTGALADTQYF.

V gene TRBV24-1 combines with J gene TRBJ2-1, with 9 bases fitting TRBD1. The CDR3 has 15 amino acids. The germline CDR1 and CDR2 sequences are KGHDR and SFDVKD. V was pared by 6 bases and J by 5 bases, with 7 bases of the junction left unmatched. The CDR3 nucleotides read TGTGCCACCAGTTCGACAGGGGGAGATAACAATGAGCAGTTCTTC. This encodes CATSSTGGDNNEQFF.

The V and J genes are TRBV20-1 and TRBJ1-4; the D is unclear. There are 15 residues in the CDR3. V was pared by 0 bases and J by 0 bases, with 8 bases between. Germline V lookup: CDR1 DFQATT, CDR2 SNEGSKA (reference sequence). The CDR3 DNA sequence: TGCAGTGCTAGAGATCGGAGAACAACTAATGAAAAACTGTTTTTT. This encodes CSARDRRTTNEKLFF.

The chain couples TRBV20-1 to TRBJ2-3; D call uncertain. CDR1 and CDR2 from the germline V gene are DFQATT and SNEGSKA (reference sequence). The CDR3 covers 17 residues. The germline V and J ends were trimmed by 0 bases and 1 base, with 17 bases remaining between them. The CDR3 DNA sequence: TGCAGTGCTAGAGAAATCGTGCGGCGGCTTGGCACAGATACGCAGTATTTT. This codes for CSAREIVRRLGTDTQYF.

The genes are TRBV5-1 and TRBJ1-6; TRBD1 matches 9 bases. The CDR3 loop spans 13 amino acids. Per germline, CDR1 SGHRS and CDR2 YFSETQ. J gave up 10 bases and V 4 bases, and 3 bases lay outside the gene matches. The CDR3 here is CASSRDRDSPLHF. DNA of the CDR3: TGCGCCAGCAGCCGGGACAGGGACTCACCCCTCCACTTT. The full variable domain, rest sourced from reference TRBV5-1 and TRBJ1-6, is KAGVTQTPRYLIKTRGQQVTLSCSPISGHRSVSWYQQTPGQGLQFLFEYFSETQRNKGNFPGRFSGRQFSNSRSEMNVSTLELGDSALYLCASSRDRDSPLHFGNGTRLTVT.

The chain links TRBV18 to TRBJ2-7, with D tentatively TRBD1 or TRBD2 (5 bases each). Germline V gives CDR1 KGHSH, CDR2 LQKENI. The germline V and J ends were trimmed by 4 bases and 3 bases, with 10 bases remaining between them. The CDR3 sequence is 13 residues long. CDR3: CASSQGTGYEQYF. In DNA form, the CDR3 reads TGTGCCAGCTCACAGGGGACGGGCTACGAGCAGTACTTC. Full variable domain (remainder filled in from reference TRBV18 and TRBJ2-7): NAGVMQNPRHLVRRRGQEARLRCSPMKGHSHVYWYRQLPEEGLKFMVYLQKENIIDESGMPKERFSAEFPKEGPSILRIQQVVRGDSAAYFCASSQGTGYEQYFGPGTRLTVT.

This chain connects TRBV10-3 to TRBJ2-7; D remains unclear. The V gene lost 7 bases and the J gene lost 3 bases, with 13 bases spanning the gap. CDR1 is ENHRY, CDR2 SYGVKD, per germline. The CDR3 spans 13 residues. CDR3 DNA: TGTGCCATCACTGGGGTCCCCGGCTACGAGCAGTACTTC. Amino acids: CAITGVPGYEQYF.